The clone carrying this T cell receptor beta chain was seen a handful of times. Its specificity is not known. In building TCR beta libraries, iRepertoire HTBI primers were used together with Arm-PCR of CDR3 regions. MiXCR, run by TCRdb on the multiplex PCR reads, gives a single entry per CDR3 protein. The table lists 350,000 to 550,000 distinct CDR3 sequences, roughly 15% of them singletons, with roughly a sixth in the top ten. This specimen comes from a study of regulatory T cells in long-lasting Graves disease. General study findings and limits: For persistent Graves' patients, TCR diversity was lower than for newly diagnosed ones.

The CDR3 contains 14 residues. Per germline, CDR1 SQVTM and CDR2 ANQGSEA. Trimming removed 0 bases from V and 6 bases from J, with 12 bases in between. Time point reported: newly diagnosed GD, antithyroid drugs for less than 3 months. Extracted PBMC RNA gave rise to the TCR library. These same data were also listed under a study on T cells in Graves' hyperthyroidism and ophthalmopathy. This second study notes: Clonotypes that were expanded in thyroid above 0.001 mostly appeared in blood too.

This chain links TRBV29-1 with TRBJ2-1; no firm D call. The receptor was isolated from a woman aged 45 to 65 with Graves disease. The sample here was peripheral blood mononuclear cells (PBMCs), taken at new diagnosis, from a patient treated with antithyroid drugs. The CDR3 loop reads CSVEDPPQVNEQFF. DNA of the CDR3: TGCAGCGTTGAAGATCCCCCGCAGGTCAATGAGCAGTTCTTC.